This T cell receptor beta chain was documented in a study of CD8 T cells in Susac syndrome. The RNA, about 0.45 to 1 ug, was put through reverse transcription using random hexamers. The method of amplification for TCR beta CDR3 was immunoSEQ multiplex PCR, covering 54 Vbeta and 13 Jbeta. TCRdb itself ran the immunoSEQ multiplex PCR reads through MiXCR, one entry per CDR3 protein. The table includes roughly 220,000 distinct CDR3 sequences, around 93% detected once. With regard to this clonotype: The antigen is not known.

General study findings and limits: The study recognized that the number of individuals in its TCR sequencing and HLA analysis was relatively small.

As judged by recently defined diagnostic criteria, patients with Susac syndrome had definite or probable disease. CD8+ and CD4+ T cells were negatively isolated; TEMRA cells were FACS-enriched. The CDR3 has 16 amino acids. Germline V lookup: CDR1 LGHDT, CDR2 YNNKEL (reference sequence). Germline trimming cut 1 base from V and 1 base from J; bases unmatched to any gene: 4. What was sequenced was CD4+ T cells from PBMCs. J is TRBJ1-1 and V is TRBV3-1; 9 nucleotides line up with TRBD1. The receptor was derived from a human donor with Susac syndrome. CDR3 loop: CASSQAQGAGNTEAFF. CDR3 nucleotides: TGTGCCAGCAGCCAAGCACAGGGGGCCGGGAACACTGAAGCTTTCTTT.